This record looks at one T cell receptor beta chain sequence and its context. The table lists this clonotype with a few counts. What this receptor recognizes is not known. No much larger clone is present one base from it, and per-base qualities are unavailable. This sample stems from a study of identical twins (dated by TCRdb to the mid-2010s). Some background on the complete study: The study deep-sequenced TCR alpha and beta repertoires from monozygotic twins, unrelated adults of various ages and cord blood to test whether fetal clonotypes persist. Replicate twin experiments were performed at different times using different library preparation protocols to rule out contamination.

Every donor was a healthy Caucasian. Three pairs of female monozygotic twins, all aged about 18 to 30 years, made up the twin cohort. The RNA used for TCR libraries was isolated from peripheral blood mononuclear cells. What the study reported, not specific to this receptor: Recombination models systematically underestimated out-of-frame TCR alpha sharing in monozygotic twins but agreed with sharing between unrelated individuals. Zero-insertion analyses could be partly confounded by invariant T cells such as MAIT and iNKT, although diverse VJ usage argued against such confounding for most clonotypes. A weaker excess of twin sharing was found in beta out-of-frame sequences because the signal-to-noise ratio was lowered by fewer shared sequences. Compared with coincidental sharing between unrelated individuals, an excess of low generation-probability sequences was observed among out-of-frame TCR alpha sequences shared between twins. Because the same donors could not be followed over many years, the conclusions depended on cross-sectional statistical analysis. Fewer insertions were carried by abundant cord blood beta clonotypes; a weaker similar trend was observed in young adult naive repertoires, while no such trend was observed in memory repertoires.

The library was made by 5' RACE. TCRdb shows the sequencer as Illumina HiSeq 2000. Template switching introduced a universal primer binding site; the final cDNA contained a unique molecular identifier, enabling accurate counting of TCR cDNA molecules. Specific primers in the conserved constant-segment region were used to synthesize first-strand cDNA for TCR alpha and beta chains. To control for contamination, every cDNA library carried two barcodes: a SMART-Mk sample barcode plus Illumina barcodes. Two successive PCR steps introduced TruSeq adapter sequences along with Illumina sample barcodes. The Illumina HiSeq platform was used with custom primers to sequence TCR alpha and beta cDNA libraries. In the authors' own workflow: MiGEC was used to process raw reads and extract unique molecular identifiers, and MiXCR was used to find CDR3 positions. For each individual, recombination models were inferred using an EM algorithm with the repgenHMM and IGoR tools. Shared clonotype analysis was performed with the tcR package in R, normalizing sharing by the product of cloneset sizes. To study raw recombination free of thymic and clonal selection effects, out-of-frame nonproductive sequences were analyzed. The raw public data were reprocessed by TCRdb itself: fastp quality trimming at Q25, MiXCR clonotype calling, in-frame beta chains only. Entries that share a CDR3 protein sequence are merged under the most common genes and DNA. The V and J calls and clone size are TCRdb's, not the authors'. In this sample the table shows under 900,000 distinct CDR3 sequences, 15% to 20% of which occur a single time. 13% of the sample is held by the ten biggest clonotypes.

Reading from cysteine to phenylalanine, the CDR3 counts 13 amino acids. Kept here is only the CDR3 DNA, which spans 39 bases and is read in frame from base 1. Via the germline V gene (reference sequence), CDR1 is MNHEY and CDR2 SMNVEV. V ends up 8 bases short and J 0 bases short, with an unmatched junction base count of 3. These records were also assigned to another study, of T cells expressing NK-cell markers. As described in the second report: TCR beta-chain repertoires were profiled in sorted CD3+CD56+NKG2C+, CD3+CD56+NKG2C- and CD3+CD56-NKG2C+ T-cell subsets from roughly eight donors. Among the eight sequenced donors, seven were HCMV-seropositive and one was HCMV-seronegative. In several experiments an anti-gammadeltaTCR antibody was added to restrict sorting to alphabetaTCR-expressing T cells. In six donors, the dominant CD3+CD56+NKG2C+ clonotypes were among the top 10 CD8+ clonotypes and accounted for roughly 1.0-8% of CD8+ T cells. Those dominant clonotypes were again the most abundant among CD3+CD56-NKG2C+ cells in a handful of donors, at roughly 25-65%. Whether the expanded NKG2C-expressing T cell clones were specific for HCMV antigens was left unclear. Randomly selected healthy volunteers, three men and five women, were used as the eight sequenced donors. To determine HCMV serostatus, a commercial ELISA kit was used to detect HCMV-specific IgG in serum. For 5 or 6 donors, unsorted PBMC were also used to sequence bulk peripheral blood T-cell repertoires. MIGEC was used to demultiplex reads and group the reads by UMI, and MiTCR was used to assemble and quantify clonotypes. To remove erroneous sequences, TCR cDNA sequences were retained only when supported by two or more reads. Downstream repertoire analysis used the tcR package, and clonotypes were matched across fractions by CDR3 nucleotide sequence plus V segment. Antigen specificity was annotated against VDJdb with VDJmatch, allowing one amino acid substitution in CDR3.

The sequence derives from a woman between 18 and 29 years old in good health. Sequenced sample: PBMCs. The rearranged segments are TRBV27 and TRBJ2-5, with 7 junctional bases fitting TRBD1. The sequence in DNA is TGTGCCAGCGGAGGACAGGACCAAGAGACCCAGTACTTC. The resulting protein is CASGGQDQETQYF.